The table lists the clone carrying this TCR beta chain with a few counts. The data belong to a study of cytomegalovirus exposure and HLA in healthy donors. Looked up from germline, CDR1 is SGHDT and CDR2 is YYEEEE. The length of the CDR3 is 15 residues. Trimming took off 4 bases at V and 4 bases at J, with 17 bases between the two ends. PCR employed 60 Vbeta and 13 Jbeta primers. Here immunoSEQ multiplex PCR was the method, and the copy in TCRdb shows in-frame clones only, minus some. The sample consists of some 140,000 clones, around 81% of them appearing once. The clonotype originates from a woman aged 40-49 years in good health and CMV-seropositive. What was sequenced was PBMCs. The rearrangement joins TRBV5-6 to TRBJ1-1; TRBD1 might be the D (5 bases). The CDR3 sequence is CASSNLGTGGTEAFF. The CDR3 DNA follows: TGTGCCAGCAGCAACTTGGGAACGGGGGGCACTGAAGCTTTCTTT.